These 30 T cell receptor beta chains originate from one sample sequenced in a study of blood T cell repertoires in COVID-19. Produced via immunoSEQ multiplex PCR; TCRdb's table is partial and in-frame only. This sample has 650,000 to 800,000 clones, with about 90% found just once. Sequenced material: peripheral blood. The receptors here all came from a woman younger than 30 with acute or convalescent COVID-19.

The rearrangement uses TRBV10-3 and TRBJ2-2, with TRBD2 matching over 10 bases. The length of the CDR3 is 15 residues. V trimming: 6 bases; J trimming: 1 base; junction bases outside the gene matches: 2. Germline V lookup: CDR1 ENHRY, CDR2 SYGVKD. CDR3 sequence (DNA): TGTGCCATCAGAGCGGGAGGGATGAACACCGGGGAGCTGTTTTTT. Translated, it gives CAIRAGGMNTGELFF.

On this clone itself: At the DNA level, this CDR3 is encoded by other sequences in the same sample as well. The chain uses TRBV29-1 and TRBJ1-5; D remains unclear. Deletions cut 4 bases from V and 3 bases from J, with 7 bases between. The germline gives CDR1 SQVTM, CDR2 ANQGSEA. CDR3 length: 12 amino acids. CDR3: CSVGDTNQPQHF. The CDR3 DNA is TGCAGCGTTGGTGACACCAATCAGCCCCAGCATTTT.

This rearrangement joins TRBV6-5 to TRBJ2-1, with 12 bases fitting TRBD2. Per germline, CDR1 MNHEY and CDR2 SVGAGI. The junction had 1 base not matched to a gene; V was cut back by 5 bases and J by 5 bases. The CDR3 is made up of 14 amino acids. CDR3 coding DNA: TGTGCCAGCAGTCGACTAGCGGGGGACAATGAGCAGTTCTTC. It translates to CASSRLAGDNEQFF.

The chain carries TRBV7-2 and TRBJ2-3; D gene uncertain. The V end lost 7 bases, the J end lost 2 bases, and 4 bases lay between the germline ends. The CDR3 sequence is 11 residues long. The germline V gene has CDR1 SGHTA and CDR2 FQGNSA. The CDR3 sequence is CASTSTDTQYF. CDR3 nucleotide sequence: TGTGCCAGCACCTCCACAGATACGCAGTATTTT. Combining the CDR3 with reference TRBV7-2 and TRBJ2-3 gives the whole variable domain GAGVSQSPSNKVTEKGKDVELRCDPISGHTALYWYRQSLGQGLEFLIYFQGNSAPDKSGLPSDRFSAERTGGSVSTLTIQRTQQEDSAVYLCASTSTDTQYFGPGTRLTVL.

This chain connects TRBV19 to TRBJ1-2; no reliable D call. The V and J ends lost 2 bases and 11 bases respectively, with 18 bases between them. Germline V gene sequence: CDR1 LNHDA, CDR2 SQIVND (reference sequence). There are 14 residues in the CDR3. This chain's CDR3 is CASSIRHLPSLYTF. CDR3 nucleotide sequence: TGTGCCAGTAGTATACGCCACCTACCCTCCTTATACACCTTC.

DNA of the CDR3: TGTGCCAGCAGCTTGGCCAGAGCAGGGGGGTTGGGTACGCAGTATTTT. Its protein product is CASSLARAGGLGTQYF. The gene calls are TRBV5-4 and TRBJ2-3, with a possible D match to TRBD1 (7 bases). V lost 0 bases, J lost 8 bases, and 19 bases lay in between. Germline-derived CDR1 and CDR2 are SGHNT and YYREEE (reference sequence). The CDR3 consists of 16 residues.

The J gene is TRBJ2-7, the V gene TRBV28; 7 bases line up with TRBD1. The trim removed 6 bases at V and 3 bases at J, leaving 5 bases unmatched. Germline CDR1 reads MDHEN; CDR2 reads SYDVKM. The CDR3 spans 13 residues. DNA for the CDR3: TGTGCCAGCAGCTTGGGACAGCTCTACGAGCAGTACTTC. It translates to CASSLGQLYEQYF.

V gene TRBV20-1 combines with J gene TRBJ1-2; 8 bases align to TRBD1. The CDR3 loop spans 11 amino acids. Germline CDR1 DFQATT, CDR2 SNEGSKA (reference sequence). For the CDR3, the DNA is TGCAGCTGGCAGGGGGCTGTTGGCTACACCTTC. Protein sequence: CSWQGAVGYTF.

The rearrangement uses TRBV19 and TRBJ1-1; D might be TRBD1 (5 bases). CDR3 length: 13 residues. Per germline, CDR1 LNHDA and CDR2 SQIVND (reference sequence). V was trimmed by 5 bases and J by 1 base, leaving 8 bases between them. The CDR3 is CASSSDKNTEAFF. The CDR3 DNA follows: TGTGCCAGTAGTTCGGACAAGAACACTGAAGCTTTCTTT.

V usage is TRBV10-2 and J usage is TRBJ2-7; D possibly corresponds to TRBD1 (6 bases). V dropped 6 bases and J dropped 0 bases, with 15 bases sitting between them. CDR1 and CDR2 from the germline V gene are WSHSY and SAAADI. This CDR3 is built from 15 residues. The CDR3 DNA is TGCGCCAGCAGATCGGACAGAATGAGCTCCTACGAGCAGTACTTC. This sequence encodes CASRSDRMSSYEQYF.

The gene calls are TRBV2 and TRBJ1-2; possible D gene TRBD1, 5 bases. Trimming removed 1 base from V and 0 bases from J, with 21 bases in between. The length of the CDR3 is 19 residues. Germline assignment: CDR1 SNHLY and CDR2 FYNNEI. For the CDR3, the DNA is TGTGCCAGCAGTGAAGAGAAGGGGCGGGGCGCTAAAGCTAACTATGGCTACACCTTC. This translates into CASSEEKGRGAKANYGYTF.

The V and J genes are TRBV4-2 and TRBJ2-7; 10 nucleotides align to TRBD2. Germline V gene sequence: CDR1 LGHNA, CDR2 YNFKEQ. Trimming cost V 3 bases and J 2 bases; bases outside gene matches: 4. This CDR3 has 15 amino acids. In DNA, the CDR3 is TGTGCCAGCAGCCACCTAGCGGGGGTTCCCTACGAGCAGTACTTC. Encoded protein: CASSHLAGVPYEQYF.

This rearrangement joins TRBV7-9 to TRBJ2-3; 11 positions agree with TRBD2. With V trimmed by 1 base and J by 0 bases, 0 bases remained unmatched. Germline CDR1 SEHNR, CDR2 FQNEAQ (reference sequence). The CDR3 spans 16 residues. Here the CDR3 DNA reads TGTGCCAGCAGCTTAGGGACTAGCGGGAGCACAGATACGCAGTATTTT. Translating gives CASSLGTSGSTDTQYF.

The J gene is TRBJ1-1, the V gene TRBV7-9; D is unclear. The germline CDR1 and CDR2 sequences are SEHNR and FQNEAQ (reference sequence). The CDR3 sequence is 15 residues long. V lost 0 bases to trimming and J lost 0 bases, with 8 bases between them. The CDR3 nucleotides read TGTGCCAGCAGCTTAGCGCACAGCATGAACACTGAAGCTTTCTTT. Protein sequence: CASSLAHSMNTEAFF.

The chain has TRBV27 and TRBJ1-5; the match to TRBD1 covers 9 bases. CDR3 length equals 14 residues. The germline gives CDR1 MNHEY, CDR2 SMNVEV (reference sequence). The J segment lost 7 bases and the V segment lost 5 bases, leaving 6 bases of the junction unmatched. In nucleotides, the CDR3 is TGTGCCAGCAGTCCCCGGGACAGGGTGCAGCCCCAGCATTTT. It translates to CASSPRDRVQPQHF.

The gene calls are TRBV2 and TRBJ2-7, with 11 bases matching TRBD2. The J segment lost 4 bases and the V segment lost 6 bases, leaving 5 bases of the junction unmatched. Germline values: CDR1 SNHLY, CDR2 FYNNEI. The CDR3 totals 14 residues. The CDR3 DNA reads TGTGCCAGCAGGGGGACTAGCGGTTATTACGAGCAGTACTTC. Translating it yields CASRGTSGYYEQYF.

This chain links TRBV3-1 (or the pseudogene TRBV3-2) with TRBJ1-1, with TRBD1 matching over 7 bases. V was pared by 3 bases and J by 5 bases, with 12 bases of the junction left unmatched. Germline CDR1 LGHDT, CDR2 YNNKEL (reference sequence). CDR3 length equals 16 residues. Here the CDR3 DNA reads TGTGCCAGCAGCCATAGGGGTTACAGGGGCGGAACTGAAGCTTTCTTT. This codes for CASSHRGYRGGTEAFF.

V and J are TRBV28 and TRBJ1-2; tentative D call: TRBD1 (6 bases). The V end was cut by 2 bases, the J end by 0 bases, with 10 bases between. The CDR3 has 15 residues. The germline V gene encodes CDR1 MDHEN and CDR2 SYDVKM. The CDR3 sequence: CASSLGDNSNYGYTF. CDR3 nucleotide sequence: TGTGCCAGCAGTTTAGGGGACAACTCTAACTATGGCTACACCTTC.

This clone has a single count. The genes are TRBV6-2 or TRBV6-3 and TRBJ1-5; D is possibly TRBD1 (5 bases). Per germline, CDR1 MNHEY and CDR2 SVGEGT. Trimming removed 5 bases at V and 4 bases at J, with 12 bases between. This CDR3 contains 14 residues. The CDR3 loop reads CASSANRRNQPQHF. The CDR3 bases are TGTGCCAGCAGTGCAAACAGGAGAAATCAGCCCCAGCATTTT.

The chain combines TRBV10-3 with TRBJ2-7; TRBD1 matches at 8 bases. The V and J ends lost 6 bases and 5 bases, in that order; junction bases with no gene match: 12. CDR3 length: 15 residues. In germline, CDR1 is ENHRY, CDR2 SYGVKD. The CDR3 spells CAISVVGQGRDEQYF. CDR3 coding DNA: TGTGCCATCAGCGTGGTCGGACAGGGCCGCGACGAGCAGTACTTC.

The chain uses TRBV27 and TRBJ1-2; 9 bases fit TRBD1. V was clipped by 7 bases and J by 2 bases; unmatched bases: 11. Germline V gene sequence: CDR1 MNHEY, CDR2 SMNVEV (reference sequence). The CDR3 has 16 amino acids. Written as DNA, the CDR3 is TGTGCCAGCACTCCGGGACAGGGATTCATAAACTATGGCTACACCTTC. Its translation is CASTPGQGFINYGYTF.

This sequence joins TRBV19 and TRBJ2-4, with D perhaps TRBD2 (6 bases). V was pared by 5 bases and J by 0 bases, with 17 bases between. Germline CDR1 and CDR2: LNHDA and SQIVND (reference sequence). The CDR3 is 17 residues long. The CDR3 loop reads CASSGTSGVVAKNIQYF. The DNA for the CDR3 is TGTGCCAGTAGTGGCACGTCGGGGGTCGTAGCCAAAAACATTCAGTACTTC.

The rearrangement joins TRBV15 to TRBJ2-3; tentatively, D is TRBD1 (5 bases). This CDR3 has 15 residues. Germline CDR1 LNHNV, CDR2 YYDKDF (reference sequence). V was clipped by 0 bases and J by 4 bases, with 11 bases between them. CDR3 sequence (DNA): TGTGCCACCAGCAGAGATAAAGGGGCATCAGATACGCAGTATTTT. It encodes CATSRDKGASDTQYF. The full variable domain, with the rest looked up from reference TRBV15 and TRBJ2-3, is DAMVIQNPRYQVTQFGKPVTLSCSQTLNHNVMYWYQQKSSQAPKLLFHYYDKDFNNEADTPDNFQSRRPNTSFCFLDIRSPGLGDTAMYLCATSRDKGASDTQYFGPGTRLTVL.

The genes are TRBV19 and TRBJ1-2; 7 bases agree with TRBD1. CDR3 length: 15 residues. CDR1 LNHDA and CDR2 SQIVND come from the germline V gene (reference sequence). V dropped 7 bases and J dropped 2; count of bases not matched to a gene: 10. This CDR3 is CASTASGTANYGYTF. The CDR3 DNA is TGTGCCAGTACTGCATCCGGGACAGCAAACTATGGCTACACCTTC.

The chain couples TRBV18 to TRBJ1-1; D possibly corresponds to TRBD1 (5 bases). CDR1 and CDR2 (germline): KGHSH, LQKENI. This CDR3 has 13 residues. V shed 0 bases and J shed 10 bases, with 12 bases lying between them. The CDR3 reads CASSPPWRDGAFF. The CDR3 nucleotides are TGTGCCAGCTCACCACCGTGGAGGGACGGAGCTTTCTTT.

The chain links TRBV28 to TRBJ1-5; no reliable D call. Deletions cut 2 bases from V and 3 bases from J, with 8 bases between. CDR3 size: 14 residues. CDR1 is MDHEN and CDR2 is SYDVKM in the germline V gene. For the CDR3, the DNA is TGTGCCAGCAGTTTAGAGGTAAACAATCAGCCCCAGCATTTT. This codes for CASSLEVNNQPQHF.

Turning to this clone: A much larger clone differs by one base, so this may be a read error. The V and J genes are TRBV6-4 and TRBJ2-2, with 8 bases identical to TRBD2. V shed 6 bases, J shed 3 bases, and the junction held 0 bases outside the gene matches. Germline CDR1 is MRHNA and CDR2 is SNTAGT. This CDR3 spans 13 amino acids. This CDR3 reads CASSGGDTGELFF. The CDR3 DNA follows: TGTGCCAGCAGCGGGGGGGACACCGGGGAGCTGTTTTTT.

V gene TRBV4-1 combines with J gene TRBJ1-1; D call uncertain. The length of the CDR3 is 15 residues. Germline V gene data show CDR1 as MGHRA and CDR2 as YSYEKL. Trimming cost V 0 bases and J 11 bases, with 19 bases left between them. CDR3 sequence reads: CASSQDGRREGGAFF. The DNA for the CDR3 is TGCGCCAGCAGCCAAGATGGGCGGAGGGAGGGTGGTGCTTTCTTT.

This clone is a singleton in its sample. J is TRBJ2-7 and V is TRBV27, with TRBD1 identical over 8 bases. The germline V gene has CDR1 MNHEY and CDR2 SMNVEV (reference sequence). V was clipped by 6 bases and J by 4 bases; unmatched bases: 11. The CDR3 spans 15 residues. The CDR3 DNA reads TGTGCCAGCAGCCAGGGGGCAGGGGCAACTTACGAGCAGTACTTC. This translates into CASSQGAGATYEQYF.

The chain employs TRBV7-7 and TRBJ2-1; the match to TRBD2 covers 13 bases. The length of the CDR3 is 15 residues. V trimming: 5 bases; J trimming: 7 bases; junction bases outside the gene matches: 5. Germline V lookup: CDR1 SSHAT, CDR2 FNYEAQ (reference sequence). The CDR3 DNA is TGTGCCAGCAGCGCGACTAGCGGGGGGTGGAATGAGCAGTTCTTC. It codes for CASSATSGGWNEQFF. The complete variable domain, with remaining parts taken from reference TRBV7-7 and TRBJ2-1, reads GAGVSQSPRYKVTKRGQDVTLRCDPISSHATLYWYQQALGQGPEFLTYFNYEAQPDKSGLPSDRFSAERPEGSISTLTIQRTEQRDSAMYRCASSATSGGWNEQFFGPGTRLTVL.